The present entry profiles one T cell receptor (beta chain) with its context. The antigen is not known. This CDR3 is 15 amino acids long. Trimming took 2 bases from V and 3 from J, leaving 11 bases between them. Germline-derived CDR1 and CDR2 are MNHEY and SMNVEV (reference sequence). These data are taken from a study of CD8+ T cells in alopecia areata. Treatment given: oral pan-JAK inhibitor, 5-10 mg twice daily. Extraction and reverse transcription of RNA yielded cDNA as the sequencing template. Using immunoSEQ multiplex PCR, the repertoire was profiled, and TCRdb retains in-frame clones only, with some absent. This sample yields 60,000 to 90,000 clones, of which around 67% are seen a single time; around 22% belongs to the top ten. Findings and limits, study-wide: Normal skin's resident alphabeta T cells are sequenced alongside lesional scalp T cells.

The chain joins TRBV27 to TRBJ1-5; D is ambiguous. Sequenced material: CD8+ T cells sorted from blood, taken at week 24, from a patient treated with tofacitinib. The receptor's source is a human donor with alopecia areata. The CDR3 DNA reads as TGTGCCAGCAGTTTAGGGCAGACCCTCAATCAGCCCCAGCATTTT. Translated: CASSLGQTLNQPQHF.